Sequencing of this T cell receptor (beta chain) was carried out in a study of CD8+CD57+ T cells in acquired aplastic anemia. Whole-study context: Recorded DNA amounts for sorted CD4+ and CD8+ cells had an average of around 3 ug.

To note about this clonotype: Antigen unknown.

J was trimmed by 3 bases and V by 4 bases; bases with no gene match: 13. Germline V gene lookup returns CDR1 SGDLS and CDR2 YYNGEE. This CDR3 comprises 18 residues. Study-level findings and limits: Patients and controls shared fewer than 30 CD8+ CDR3 sequences.

The TCR beta profiling, which covered VDJ combination and CDR3 sequence, was carried out using genomic DNA as the template. TCRdb independently ran MiXCR on the reads; one entry per CDR3 protein. This sample has 150,000 to 200,000 distinct CDR3 sequences, with 40% to 55% found just once. Sequencing involved patients with CD8+CD57+ cell expansion previously shown by flow cytometry. Each patient carried a diagnosis of severe acquired aplastic anemia. No therapy was given to patients before blood sampling. This chain uses TRBV9 with TRBJ1-2, with 12 bases identical to TRBD1. This TCR derives from a human donor with aplastic anemia. Material for sequencing was sorted CD4+, CD8+, or CD8+CD57+ T cells (not recorded which) from PBMCs. DNA of the CDR3: TGTGCCAGCAGCCCGCTCCGGGACAGGGGGCCACGGGACTATGGCTACACCTTC. It is translated as CASSPLRDRGPRDYGYTF. Full variable domain (outside the CDR3, taken from reference TRBV9 and TRBJ1-2): DSGVTQTPKHLITATGQRVTLRCSPRSGDLSVYWYQQSLDQGLQFLIQYYNGEERAKGNILERFSAQQFPDLHSELNLSSLELGDSALYFCASSPLRDRGPRDYGYTFGSGTRLTVV.